These 16 T cell receptor beta chains came from one sample sequenced in a study of shared clonotypes between healthy human individuals. Clones were read by immunoSEQ multiplex PCR, and TCRdb kept only the in-frame ones, dropping some. Counted here are about 510,000 clones, around 96% occurring once; the ten biggest clones make up about 0.057%. The source material was naive CD4+ T cells sorted from blood. The subset is: CD45RA+ positively selected. These receptors originate from a woman aged 30 to 39 in good health.

This clone has just one count. V usage is TRBV19 and J usage is TRBJ2-5; a weak D match, TRBD1 (6 bases). The CDR3 runs to 14 residues. V was trimmed by 5 bases and J by 4 bases, leaving 14 bases between them. From germline, CDR1 is LNHDA and CDR2 SQIVND (reference sequence). DNA of the CDR3: TGTGCCAGTAGTCTGACAGGTGGGCGAGAGACCCAGTACTTC. This sequence encodes CASSLTGGRETQYF.

This chain links TRBV19 with TRBJ2-7, with 10 bases aligning to TRBD2. With V trimmed by 5 bases and J by 2 bases, 6 bases remained unmatched. Per the germline V gene, CDR1 is LNHDA and CDR2 is SQIVND (reference sequence). The CDR3 runs to 15 residues. CDR3 region: CASSPAGGPPYEQYF. CDR3 bases: TGTGCCAGTAGTCCAGCGGGAGGGCCCCCCTACGAGCAGTACTTC.

This chain uses TRBV6-4 with TRBJ1-2, with D hard to call. CDR1 and CDR2 (germline): MRHNA, SNTAGT. This CDR3 is 15 amino acids long. V lost 3 bases and J 4 bases, leaving 15 bases between the germline ends. The chain's CDR3 is CASSERGSSGYGYTF. In nucleotides, the CDR3 is TGTGCCAGCAGTGAGCGCGGGTCTTCGGGCTATGGCTACACCTTC.

The rearrangement uses TRBV10-3 and TRBJ2-3; 11 bases fit TRBD2. The CDR3 extends over 16 amino acids. CDR1 and CDR2 from the germline V gene are ENHRY and SYGVKD. V lost 2 bases, J lost 5 bases, and 6 bases stayed unmatched. The DNA for the CDR3 is TGTGCCATCAGTGAGCTTTTAGCGGGAGGGCAAGATACGCAGTATTTT. Translated: CAISELLAGGQDTQYF.

In the case of this clone: The same CDR3 arises from other DNA sequences in this sample as well. The V and J genes are TRBV19 and TRBJ2-1; 13 bases match TRBD2. The junction had 5 bases not matched to a gene; V was cut back by 5 bases and J by 7 bases. In germline, CDR1 is LNHDA, CDR2 SQIVND (reference sequence). The CDR3 loop spans 15 amino acids. CDR3 sequence reads: CASSPRTSGRNEQFF. CDR3 sequence (DNA): TGTGCCAGTAGTCCTCGGACTAGCGGGAGAAATGAGCAGTTCTTC.

This sequence joins TRBV28 and TRBJ2-2; a weak D match, TRBD1 (6 bases). The CDR3 length is 14 residues. V lost 6 bases and J 5 bases, leaving 13 bases between the germline ends. Per the germline V gene, CDR1 is MDHEN and CDR2 is SYDVKM. Written as DNA, the CDR3 is TGTGCCAGCAGACAGGGCGGTGAGACCGGGGAGCTGTTTTTT. Translating gives CASRQGGETGELFF. The complete variable domain, with remaining parts taken from reference TRBV28 and TRBJ2-2, reads DVKVTQSSRYLVKRTGEKVFLECVQDMDHENMFWYRQDPGLGLRLIYFSYDVKMKEKGDIPEGYSVSREKKERFSLILESASTNQTSMYLCASRQGGETGELFFGEGSRLTVL.

CDR3 loop: CSVGQGGPQHF. DNA of the CDR3: TGCAGCGTTGGACAGGGGGGGCCCCAGCATTTT. The rearrangement uses TRBV29-1 and TRBJ1-5; TRBD1 matches 9 bases. Germline V gene data show CDR1 as SQVTM and CDR2 as ANQGSEA. This CDR3 comprises 11 residues. The junction had 1 base not matched to a gene; V was cut back by 4 bases and J by 9 bases.

This clone appeared a single time. The chain couples TRBV27 to TRBJ1-1, with D possibly being TRBD1 (5 bases). Germline CDR1 reads MNHEY; CDR2 reads SMNVEV (reference sequence). Trimming stripped 9 bases from V and 7 bases from J, with 24 bases between. This CDR3 has 15 amino acids. The CDR3 DNA follows: TGTGCCAGTATCTCCGGGACCATAGGAAACGGTGAAGCTTTCTTT. Translated: CASISGTIGNGEAFF.

V gene TRBV6-4 combines with J gene TRBJ2-2, with TRBD2 identical over 14 bases. The V segment lost 5 bases and the J segment 6 bases; nucleotides outside the gene matches: 8. The CDR3 spans 17 residues. Germline values: CDR1 MRHNA, CDR2 SNTAGT. The CDR3 DNA follows: TGTGCCAGCAGTTCGGGACTAGCGGGAGTCTCGGCCGGGGAGCTGTTTTTT. It codes for CASSSGLAGVSAGELFF.

On this clone itself: The sample contains more than one DNA sequence encoding this CDR3. The chain employs TRBV7-9 and TRBJ2-7; TRBD2 aligns across 7 bases. V dropped 1 base and J dropped 0; count of bases not matched to a gene: 3. Germline assignment: CDR1 SEHNR and CDR2 FQNEAQ (reference sequence). The CDR3 consists of 15 residues. CDR3 nucleotide sequence: TGTGCCAGCAGCTTAGGGGCTAGCGGCTCCTACGAGCAGTACTTC. The encoded protein is CASSLGASGSYEQYF.

This clone has only one observation. This chain uses TRBV5-6 with TRBJ2-1, with 13 nucleotides matching TRBD2. J gave up 4 bases and V 0 bases, and 1 base lay outside the gene matches. Germline CDR1 is SGHDT and CDR2 is YYEEEE. The length of the CDR3 is 16 residues. The CDR3 DNA follows: TGTGCCAGCAGCTTGGGACTAGCGGGAGGTTACAATGAGCAGTTCTTC. As protein: CASSLGLAGGYNEQFF.

This clone was recorded only once. At one end the junction does not follow the germline gene, possibly because of a read error. Different DNA sequences within this sample yield the same CDR3. The V call is TRBV27, the J call TRBJ2-1, with TRBD2 identical over 9 bases. CDR1 is MNHEY, CDR2 SMNVEV, per germline (reference sequence). The CDR3 spans 15 residues. In DNA, the CDR3 is TGTGCTAGCACGGTAGCGGGAGCCCTATACAATGAGCAGTTCTTC. This sequence encodes CASTVAGALYNEQFF.

The CDR3 DNA follows: TGTGCCATCAGCGGGGGCCTAGCGGGAGTCCGGGGGATAACAGATACGCAGTATTTT. Its translation: CAISGGLAGVRGITDTQYF. This sequence joins TRBV10-3 and TRBJ2-3, with 10 bases identical to TRBD2. With 6 bases clipped from V and 3 bases from J, the junction kept 18 bases outside the gene matches. This CDR3 is 19 amino acids long. CDR1 is ENHRY, CDR2 SYGVKD, per germline.

The gene calls are TRBV21-1 and TRBJ1-5; the table's D call, TRBD1, was not checked against the DNA. TRBV21-1 is tagged as a pseudogene. There are 19 residues in the CDR3. CDR3 in amino acids: CASSKDGIRANPINQPQHF. The CDR3 nucleotides are TGTGCCAGCAGCAAAGACGGCATCAGGGCGAATCCTATTAATCAGCCCCAGCATTTT.

Turning to this clone: Other DNA sequences from this sample encode an identical CDR3 as well. The chain employs TRBV18 and TRBJ2-7; no clear D. With 3 bases removed from V and 4 bases from J, the gap between germline ends came to 7 bases. The CDR3 is 12 residues long. Germline lookup yields CDR1 KGHSH and CDR2 LQKENI. CDR3 sequence (DNA): TGTGCCAGCTCACCCGGCGGATACGAGCAGTACTTC. Protein: CASSPGGYEQYF.

This rearrangement joins TRBV6-1 to TRBJ1-1, with D possibly matching TRBD1 (6 bases). This CDR3 is 15 amino acids long. The germline V and J ends were trimmed by 4 bases and 0 bases, with 12 bases remaining between them. The germline gives CDR1 MNHNS, CDR2 SASEGT. As DNA, the CDR3 is TGTGCCAGCAGTGCACGGACAGTACTGAACACTGAAGCTTTCTTT. Amino acid sequence: CASSARTVLNTEAFF.